The 6 T cell receptor beta chains listed next were all sequenced from one sample in a study of post-analysis software for immune sequencing data. Study conclusions and caveats: TRBV segments more frequent in patients than in controls numbered roughly five and included TRBV5-6, TRBV5-1 and TRBV20-1.

Unique molecular identifiers featured in each of the TCR beta cDNA libraries. One entry per CDR3 protein results from TCRdb running MiXCR on the PCR reads. This sample has some 700,000 distinct CDR3 sequences, with roughly three fifths found just once. These TCRs' antigens remain unknown. Sequences were obtained from blood. Source of these receptors: a girl aged 2-10 years with multiple sclerosis.

The rearrangement uses TRBV9 and TRBJ2-5, with a weak D call TRBD2 (5 bases). Trimming stripped 4 bases from V and 4 bases from J, with 11 bases between. This CDR3 is 13 amino acids long. From germline, CDR1 is SGDLS and CDR2 YYNGEE. DNA of the CDR3: TGTGCCAGCAGCCCGTTCGCGGGAGAGACCCAGTACTTC. Protein: CASSPFAGETQYF.

The rearrangement links TRBV7-6 to TRBJ2-1; tentatively, D is TRBD2 (5 bases). V lost 4 bases and J 3 bases, leaving 16 bases between the germline ends. CDR1 is SGHVS and CDR2 is FNYEAQ in the germline V gene. The CDR3 extends over 16 amino acids. This CDR3 is CASSSNRGRYYNEQFF. CDR3 nucleotide sequence: TGTGCCAGCAGCTCAAACCGTGGGAGATACTACAATGAGCAGTTCTTC.

The V gene is TRBV10-3, the J gene TRBJ2-3; 9 bases fit TRBD2. CDR1 is ENHRY, CDR2 SYGVKD, per germline. This CDR3 spans 16 amino acids. V dropped 0 bases and J dropped 6; count of bases not matched to a gene: 7. The DNA of the CDR3 is TGTGCCATCAGTGAGTCGCTTGGAGCGGGAGGTGATACGCAGTATTTT. Its protein product is CAISESLGAGGDTQYF.

The chain links TRBV20-1 to TRBJ2-3; 7 nucleotides agree with TRBD2. This CDR3 has 14 residues. Germline-derived CDR1 and CDR2 are DFQATT and SNEGSKA (reference sequence). Trimming took 3 bases from V and 4 from J; bases not matched to a gene: 7. The CDR3 is CSASVAGEADTQYF. CDR3 sequence (DNA): TGCAGTGCTAGTGTCGCGGGAGAGGCAGATACGCAGTATTTT.

Only a few counts were recorded for this clonotype. The rearrangement joins TRBV6-6 to TRBJ2-6; possibly TRBD2 for D (6 bases). Germline V gene sequence: CDR1 MNHNY, CDR2 SVGAGI (reference sequence). Trimming took 4 bases from V and 4 from J, leaving 11 bases between them. The CDR3 is 15 residues long. The CDR3 DNA sequence: TGTGCCAGCAGTTCGCGACTAGGCGGGGCCAACGTCCTGACTTTC. This translates into CASSSRLGGANVLTF.

This clonotype is a singleton in its sample. The chain employs TRBV29-1 and TRBJ2-1, with TRBD2 matching 13 bases. Germline V CDR1 and CDR2: SQVTM, ANQGSEA. The junction had 16 bases not matched to a gene; V was cut back by 7 bases and J by 4 bases. The length of the CDR3 is 18 residues. This CDR3 is CSAARTSGSGGFYNEQFF. The DNA for the CDR3 is TGCAGCGCCGCACGGACTAGCGGGAGTGGAGGATTTTACAATGAGCAGTTCTTC.